These T cell receptor beta chains were read from a single sample in a study of Ad26.COV2.S vaccination and SARS-CoV-2 variants. Measured with immunoSEQ multiplex PCR; TCRdb has only the in-frame clones, and not every one. The data contain about 350,000 clones, around 88% of them seen just once; the ten biggest clones take up approximately 12%. Here the sequenced sample was peripheral blood, taken in a trial of Ad26.COV2.S vaccine versus placebo. The receptors come from a person aged 18-60 years who received the Ad26.COV2.S COVID-19 vaccine or a placebo. Both conserved end residues are part of each CDR3. Each record gives: J gene, V gene, clone size, D gene, CDR3 protein, CDR3 DNA. A D gene is named only where the DNA matches it firmly. Size tells how often a clone was seen (once, few, many) or the class of an expanded clone, and some rows leave it out.

>TRBJ1-5|TRBV6-5|once|NA
CASSYSGGNQPQHF
TGTGCCAGCAGTTACTCCGGTGGCAATCAGCCCCAGCATTTT
>TRBJ1-5|TRBV28|once|TRBD1
CASSSTGGGNQPQHF
TGTGCCAGCAGCTCCACAGGGGGAGGAAATCAGCCCCAGCATTTT
>TRBJ1-1|TRBV5-1|NA|NA
CASSTGPPVGTEAFF
TGCGCCAGCAGCACAGGGCCTCCCGTGGGCACTGAAGCTTTCTTT
>TRBJ2-1|TRBV21-1|NA|NA
CASSKFWRTGNNEQFF
TGTGCCAGCAGCAAATTCTGGCGGACAGGGAACAATGAGCAGTTCTTC
>TRBJ2-7|TRBV27|NA|NA
CASSFGADRLGYEQYF
TGTGCCAGCAGTTTCGGGGCCGACAGGTTGGGCTACGAGCAGTACTTC
>TRBJ2-4|TRBV30|once|NA
CAWSVSGARNIQYF
TGTGCCTGGAGTGTATCGGGGGCCAGGAACATTCAGTACTTC
>TRBJ1-5|TRBV19|NA|TRBD1
CASSTVPPRGRVLPSNQPQHF
TGTGCCAGTAGTACCGTTCCTCCCAGGGGGCGAGTCTTGCCTAGCAATCAGCCCCAGCATTTT
>TRBJ2-5|TRBV4-2|NA|TRBD2
CASSQEIAGGPSQETQYF
TGTGCCAGCAGCCAAGAAATAGCGGGGGGGCCCAGCCAAGAGACCCAGTACTTC
>TRBJ2-1|TRBV30|once|TRBD2
CAWTGFLLSGRAREQFF
TGTGCCTGGACGGGGTTCTTGTTGAGCGGGAGGGCCCGTGAGCAGTTCTTC
>TRBJ1-6|TRBV5-4|few|NA
CATQLTGLNSPLHF
TGTGCCACCCAGCTTACAGGTCTGAATTCACCCCTCCACTTT
>TRBJ2-7|TRBV6-2/TRBV6-3|NA|TRBD2
CASSYLGLAGISYEQYF
TGTGCCAGCAGTTACTTGGGTCTAGCGGGGATCTCCTACGAGCAGTACTTC
>TRBJ1-1|TRBV15|NA|NA
CATSRDGQKNTEAFF
TGTGCCACCAGCAGAGATGGACAGAAGAACACTGAAGCTTTCTTT
>TRBJ1-5|TRBV23-1|NA|NA
CASSQSRAPGPNQPQHF
TGCGCCAGCAGTCAATCGAGGGCCCCCGGTCCCAATCAGCCCCAGCATTTT
>TRBJ1-1|TRBV10-3|NA|NA
CAISDPGGTEAFF
TGTGCCATCAGTGACCCGGGGGGCACTGAAGCTTTCTTT
>TRBJ2-7|TRBV7-2|few|NA
CASSLAHEVYYEQYF
TGTGCCAGCAGCTTAGCCCACGAGGTATACTACGAGCAGTACTTC
>TRBJ1-2|TRBV3-1/TRBV3-2|NA|NA
CASSLTGMDGYTF
TGTGCCAGCAGCCTAACAGGGATGGATGGCTACACCTTC
>TRBJ1-4|TRBV6-5|NA|TRBD1
CASTDRARVGKLFF
TGTGCCAGCACCGACAGGGCCCGGGTTGGGAAACTGTTTTTT
>TRBJ2-7|TRBV2|NA|TRBD2
CASSERLAGPSSYEQYF
TGTGCCAGCAGTGAGCGGCTAGCGGGCCCCTCCTCCTACGAGCAGTACTTC
>TRBJ2-7|TRBV4-3|NA|TRBD1
CASSQDLRQGANEQYF
TGCGCCAGCAGCCAAGATCTTAGACAGGGAGCAAACGAGCAGTACTTC
>TRBJ2-1|TRBV6-2/TRBV6-3|NA|TRBD2
CASSYSPTSGRRLYEQFF
TGTGCCAGCAGTTACTCGCCGACTAGCGGGAGGCGGCTCTATGAGCAGTTCTTC
>TRBJ1-3|TRBV19|NA|NA
CASAVDPGNTIYF
TGTGCCAGTGCGGTGGACCCTGGAAACACCATATATTTT
>TRBJ2-1|TRBV7-9|NA|NA
CASSPSFEQFF
TGTGCCAGCAGCCCTTCCTTCGAGCAGTTCTTC
>TRBJ1-5|TRBV28|NA|TRBD1
CASSLPGQGTQPQHF
TGTGCCAGCAGTTTACCGGGACAGGGAACCCAGCCCCAGCATTTT
>TRBJ2-7|TRBV3-1/TRBV3-2|NA|TRBD2
CASSQFGGLALYEQYF
TGTGCCAGCAGCCAATTCGGAGGACTAGCGCTATACGAGCAGTACTTC
>TRBJ1-2|TRBV6-5|NA|TRBD1
CASSSNPGQDFYGYTF
TGTGCCAGCAGTTCAAATCCGGGACAGGACTTCTATGGCTACACCTTC
>TRBJ2-7|TRBV24-1|few|TRBD2
CATSPSGGVNEQYF
TGTGCCACCAGTCCGAGCGGGGGGGTAAACGAGCAGTACTTC
>TRBJ1-2|TRBV11-2|NA|NA
CASSLSRVYGYTF
TGTGCCAGCAGCTTAAGCAGAGTCTATGGCTACACCTTC
>TRBJ1-2|TRBV19|NA|NA
CASSTNVGGGYTF
TGTGCCAGTAGCACAAATGTCGGGGGTGGCTACACCTTC
>TRBJ2-4|TRBV11-2|NA|NA
CASSPLQGRLAKNIQYF
TGTGCCAGCAGCCCACTACAGGGCCGGCTAGCCAAAAACATTCAGTACTTC
>TRBJ1-2|TRBV13|NA|TRBD1
CASSSTGGDNYGYTF
TGTGCCAGCAGCTCGACAGGGGGCGACAACTATGGCTACACCTTC
>TRBJ2-1|TRBV7-2|NA|NA
CASSFSWNEQFF
TGTGCCAGCAGCTTCTCTTGGAATGAGCAGTTCTTC
>TRBJ2-7|TRBV7-2|NA|TRBD1
CASSSPDRSSYEQYF
TGTGCCAGCAGCTCACCGGACAGGTCCTCCTACGAGCAGTACTTC
>TRBJ1-4|TRBV2|NA|TRBD1
CASSEMGRGPVEKLFF
TGTGCCAGCAGTGAAATGGGTAGGGGGCCGGTTGAAAAACTGTTTTTT
>TRBJ2-3|TRBV11-2|NA|NA
CASSLGVGLGGDTQYF
TGTGCCAGCAGCCTAGGGGTAGGGCTTGGGGGGGATACGCAGTATTTT